Each of the 20 T cell receptor beta chains below was sequenced from the same sample in a study of long-term antiretroviral therapy in people with HIV. Survey level was the resolution at which the v3.0 immunoSEQ assay ran. The repertoire was sequenced with immunoSEQ multiplex PCR; TCRdb's copy has only in-frame clones and lacks some. The sample contains under 40,000 clones, 70% to 90% of which appear only once. The material sequenced was unsorted PBMCs, taken 2.7 to 2.9 years before starting antiretroviral therapy. These receptors all come from a young woman with HIV.

The rearrangement uses TRBV6-1 and TRBJ2-3, with 10 bases fitting TRBD1. V was clipped by 2 bases and J by 4 bases; unmatched bases: 6. The CDR3 covers 16 residues. Germline V gives CDR1 MNHNS, CDR2 SASEGT. CDR3 protein: CASSETFGTGADTQYF. As DNA, the CDR3 is TGTGCCAGCAGTGAAACGTTTGGGACAGGGGCAGATACGCAGTATTTT.

This chain joins TRBV5-1 and TRBJ2-1; no clear D gene. The CDR3 extends over 14 amino acids. Trimming stripped 0 bases from V and 6 bases from J, with 10 bases between. CDR1 and CDR2 from the germline V gene are SGHRS and YFSETQ. The CDR3 reads CASSLASWGNEQFF. The CDR3 DNA reads as TGCGCCAGCAGCTTGGCTTCGTGGGGCAATGAGCAGTTCTTC.

The genes are TRBV11-2 and TRBJ2-3, with a possible D match to TRBD1 (5 bases). The V gene's germline CDR1 is SGHAT and CDR2 FQNNGV. CDR3 length: 16 residues. V lost 4 bases and J lost 4, with 18 bases in between. CDR3 nucleotides: TGTGCCAGCAGCTCAAAGCAGGGAAGGGGCCCAGATACGCAGTATTTT. It is translated as CASSSKQGRGPDTQYF.

There are a few counts of this clone. The chain has TRBV7-9 and TRBJ1-2; D gene ambiguous. The CDR3 loop spans 14 amino acids. The V gene lost 2 bases and the J gene lost 0 bases, with 7 bases spanning the gap. Germline values: CDR1 SEHNR, CDR2 FQNEAQ (reference sequence). This chain's CDR3 is CASSLRAANYGYTF. The CDR3 nucleotides are TGTGCCAGCAGCTTAAGGGCAGCTAACTATGGCTACACCTTC.

Concerning this clone itself: Mismatch with germline at one junction end may stem from a read error. The genes are TRBV29-1 and TRBJ1-1; D is ambiguous. Germline CDR1 is SQVTM and CDR2 is ANQGSEA. The CDR3 extends over 13 amino acids. The CDR3 loop reads CSIENKWNTEAFF. CDR3 DNA: TGCAGCATTGAAAACAAATGGAACACTGAAGCTTTCTTT.

The chain recombines TRBV2 with TRBJ1-5; 10 bases match TRBD1. This CDR3 comprises 14 residues. J gave up 7 bases and V 7 bases, and 7 bases lay outside the gene matches. CDR1 is SNHLY and CDR2 is FYNNEI in the germline V gene. The CDR3 sequence is CASTWTGGNQPQHF. The CDR3 DNA reads TGTGCCAGCACATGGACAGGGGGGAACCAGCCCCAGCATTTT.

J is TRBJ2-1 and V is TRBV29-1; possible D gene TRBD1, 5 bases. From germline, CDR1 is SQVTM and CDR2 ANQGSEA. The V gene lost 4 bases and the J gene lost 12 bases, with 16 bases spanning the gap. CDR3 length equals 12 residues. CDR3: CSVVPLGPGQFF. The CDR3 bases are TGCAGCGTTGTCCCCCTGGGGCCCGGGCAGTTCTTC.

The rearrangement joins TRBV12-5 to TRBJ1-3; D is perhaps TRBD1 (5 bases). Deletions cut 6 bases from V and 0 bases from J, with 9 bases between. From germline, CDR1 is LGHNT and CDR2 FRNRAP. The CDR3 runs to 14 residues. DNA for the CDR3: TGTGCTAGTGGGACGGGGGACTCTGGAAACACCATATATTTT. Protein product: CASGTGDSGNTIYF.

The V call is TRBV11-3, the J call TRBJ2-1, with D perhaps TRBD1 (6 bases). V dropped 2 bases and J dropped 5 bases, with 7 bases sitting between them. The CDR3 runs 13 residues. Germline values: CDR1 SGHNT, CDR2 YENEEA. This CDR3 reads CASSLNRDNEQFF. The CDR3 DNA reads as TGTGCCAGCAGCTTAAACAGGGACAATGAGCAGTTCTTC.

The J gene is TRBJ2-3, the V gene TRBV5-1; TRBD1 aligns across 7 bases. The J segment lost 0 bases and the V segment lost 9 bases, leaving 4 bases of the junction unmatched. The CDR3 sequence is 13 residues long. The V gene's germline CDR1 is SGHRS and CDR2 YFSETQ. The CDR3 bases are TGCGCCACCCGGGACAGTAGCACAGATACGCAGTATTTT. Its protein product is CATRDSSTDTQYF.

DNA of the CDR3: TGCGCCAGCAGCTTCGGACAGCTATATGGCTACACCTTC. Translation: CASSFGQLYGYTF. This chain uses TRBV5-1 with TRBJ1-2; D is perhaps TRBD1 (6 bases). Between the trimmed V and J ends, which lost 2 bases and 5 bases, there was a span of 10 bases. Germline V gene sequence: CDR1 SGHRS, CDR2 YFSETQ. The CDR3 covers 13 residues.

This chain uses TRBV6-5 with TRBJ1-3, with D uncertain. Trimming shortened V by 4 bases and J by 0 bases, and 10 bases separated the two germline ends. Germline CDR1 MNHEY, CDR2 SVGAGI. CDR3 size: 15 residues. CDR3 DNA sequence: TGTGCCAGCAGTTTAGGGCCCTACTCTGGAAACACCATATATTTT. It yields the protein CASSLGPYSGNTIYF.

The chain combines TRBV29-1 with TRBJ2-1; the match to TRBD1 covers 8 bases. This CDR3 is built from 13 residues. Germline-derived CDR1 and CDR2 are SQVTM and ANQGSEA. V lost 5 bases to trimming and J lost 3 bases; unmatched junction nucleotides: 3. CDR3 coding DNA: TGCAGCGTTCGACAGGGGAACTACAATGAGCAGTTCTTC. Translation: CSVRQGNYNEQFF.

The chain recombines TRBV6-6 with TRBJ1-5, with 7 bases aligning to TRBD1. This CDR3 contains 15 residues. The V segment lost 7 bases and the J segment 4 bases; nucleotides outside the gene matches: 10. CDR1 and CDR2 (germline): MNHNY, SVGAGI (reference sequence). This CDR3 is CASTRGGNTNQPQHF. Here the CDR3 DNA reads TGTGCCAGCACCAGGGGGGGCAATACGAATCAGCCCCAGCATTTT.

V and J are TRBV9 and TRBJ2-1, with TRBD2 matching 10 bases. CDR1 SGDLS and CDR2 YYNGEE come from the germline V gene. The CDR3 has 23 amino acids. V trimming: 0 bases; J trimming: 0 bases; junction bases outside the gene matches: 21. The CDR3 protein is CASSVDPQGGLAGGASSYNEQFF. The CDR3 DNA reads TGTGCCAGCAGCGTAGACCCCCAGGGCGGATTAGCGGGGGGCGCTAGCTCCTACAATGAGCAGTTCTTC.

The chain couples TRBV5-1 to TRBJ1-3; D gene ambiguous. The CDR3 consists of 15 residues. Germline-derived CDR1 and CDR2 are SGHRS and YFSETQ. V gave up 2 bases and J gave up 0 bases, with 9 bases separating them. The chain's CDR3 is CASSFGRSSGNTIYF. CDR3 sequence (DNA): TGCGCCAGCAGCTTTGGACGGAGCTCTGGAAACACCATATATTTT.

This chain links TRBV27 with TRBJ1-2; D is unresolved. The V end lost 7 bases, the J end lost 8 bases, and 20 bases lay between the germline ends. Germline assignment: CDR1 MNHEY and CDR2 SMNVEV (reference sequence). The CDR3 is 14 residues long. The CDR3 nucleotides read TGTGCCAGCAAACGTACGGGTTCGGTTAGAGGCTACACCTTC. It is translated as CASKRTGSVRGYTF.

There are a few counts of this clone. V is TRBV12-5 and J is TRBJ1-6; D is possibly TRBD1 (6 bases). Looked up from germline, CDR1 is LGHNT and CDR2 is FRNRAP. With 7 bases removed from V and 8 bases from J, the gap between germline ends came to 24 bases. The CDR3 contains 17 residues. The CDR3 is CASAPLVGGRVDSPLHF. For the CDR3, the DNA is TGTGCTAGTGCCCCATTAGTCGGGGGCAGGGTGGATTCACCCCTCCACTTT.

This clone was recorded only once. The chain employs TRBV10-3 and TRBJ1-1; D possibly corresponds to TRBD1 (5 bases). The CDR3 is 14 residues long. The V and J ends lost 7 bases and 0 bases respectively, with 12 bases between them. The germline CDR1 and CDR2 sequences are ENHRY and SYGVKD. The CDR3 DNA reads TGTGCCATCAAGGCCGGGGCGTTGAACACTGAAGCTTTCTTT. It is translated as CAIKAGALNTEAFF.

The chain recombines TRBV30 with TRBJ2-1; 10 bases are shared with TRBD2. V lost 4 bases, J lost 0 bases, and 12 bases stayed unmatched. This CDR3 is 18 amino acids long. CDR1 is GTSNPN and CDR2 is SVGIG in the germline V gene (reference sequence). CDR3: CAWNLGLALLPSYNEQFF. The DNA of the CDR3 is TGTGCCTGGAATTTGGGACTAGCGCTTCTCCCCTCCTACAATGAGCAGTTCTTC.